This T cell receptor (beta chain) was obtained from a study of T-cell reconstitution after alpha-beta-depleted transplantation in children listed by TCRdb under 2016. The study in broad terms: The study quantitatively tracked T-cell immune reconstitution after TCRalphabeta/CD19-depleted allogeneic hematopoietic cell transplantation in children using TCR repertoire profiling. General conclusions and limits of the study: In some patients, the high TCRbeta diversity seen at day 60 was put down to recipient T cells and intrathymic progenitors that had survived conditioning. About two months after transplant, the apparently early recovery of alphabetaT-cell counts reportedly depended on just several hundred clones that had expanded rapidly and came from non-depleted graft cells. Over subsequent months, a decline in hyperexpanded clone frequencies was noted, and after one year, T-cell counts and TCRbeta diversity were mostly ascribed to newly produced T cells.

Unmatched junction bases come to 6, with V trimmed by 6 bases and J by 8 bases. The CDR3 runs 14 residues from the cysteine to the phenylalanine. Only the CDR3 part of the read is kept: 42 bases, read in frame from the first base. From the germline V gene (reference sequence), CDR1 is MNHEY and CDR2 is SMNVEV. Library method: PCR. TCRdb names Illumina HiSeq 2500 as the instrument used. TCR libraries were prepared with molecular barcoding, using unique molecular identifiers to normalize TCRbeta repertoire quantification. TCRdb trimmed public reads at Q25 via fastp, called clones via MiXCR and kept in-frame beta chains. Entries are consolidated by CDR3 protein sequence, retaining the most common genes and DNA. The sample yields around 800,000 distinct CDR3 sequences; 16% were counted once. The leading ten clones occupy approximately 4.5% of the sample. This specimen's treatment or condition label, interpreted: allogeneic hematopoietic cell transplantation with graft depleted of TCRalphabeta T cells and CD19 B cells. TCRalphabeta/CD19-depleted allogeneic hematopoietic cell grafts were given to the transplant recipients, all of whom were children.

The sample holds a few counts of this clonotype. No antigen is known for it. No much larger clonotype is one base removed from it; base qualities were not supplied. This material consisted of PBMCs, mostly from graft donor cells, taken 360 days after TCRalphabeta/CD19-depleted stem cell transplant. The rearranged segments are TRBV27 and TRBJ1-5; 11 central nucleotides agree with TRBD1. This sequence originates from a male patient aged 10-17 years who had a stem cell transplant for acute lymphoblastic leukemia, so the T cells may come from the graft donor. The DNA sequence is given as TGTGCCAGCAGCCGCGGACAGGGGGCAGAGCCCCAGCATTTT. Its product reads: CASSRGQGAEPQHF.